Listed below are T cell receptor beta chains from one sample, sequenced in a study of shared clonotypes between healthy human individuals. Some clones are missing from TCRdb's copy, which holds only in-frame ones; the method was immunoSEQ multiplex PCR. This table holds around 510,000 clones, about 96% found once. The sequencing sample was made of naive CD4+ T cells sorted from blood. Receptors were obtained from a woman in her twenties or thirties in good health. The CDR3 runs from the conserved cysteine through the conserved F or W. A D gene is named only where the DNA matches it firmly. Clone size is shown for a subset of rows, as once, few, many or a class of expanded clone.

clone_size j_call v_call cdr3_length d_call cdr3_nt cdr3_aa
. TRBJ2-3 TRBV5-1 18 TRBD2 TGCGCCAGCAGCTTTTCTAGCGGGAGGGCCTCTGGCACAGATACGCAGTATTTT CASSFSSGRASGTDTQYF
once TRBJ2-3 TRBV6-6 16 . TGTGCCAGCAGTCTGCGGGGAGCGGGCGGTTCTGATACGCAGTATTTT CASSLRGAGGSDTQYF
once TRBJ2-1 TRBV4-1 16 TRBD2 TGCGCCAGCAGCCCCTCTAGCGGGAAAACCTACAATGAGCAGTTCTTC CASSPSSGKTYNEQFF
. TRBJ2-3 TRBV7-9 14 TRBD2 TGTGCCAGCAGCCCGGGACTAGCTTTAGATACGCAGTATTTT CASSPGLALDTQYF
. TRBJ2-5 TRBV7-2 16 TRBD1 TGTGCCAGCAGCTTAGTTGGGACAGGGATACAAGAGACCCAGTACTTC CASSLVGTGIQETQYF
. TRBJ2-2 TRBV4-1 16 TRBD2 TGCGCCAGCAGCCAAGACGGGAGGGCGAACACCGGGGAGCTGTTTTTT CASSQDGRANTGELFF
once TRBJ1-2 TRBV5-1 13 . TGCGCCAGCAGCTTCGAGGTCGGGGGTGGCTACACCTTC CASSFEVGGGYTF
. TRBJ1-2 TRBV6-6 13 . TGTGCCAGCAGTCCAGGACTTAACTATGGCTACACCTTC CASSPGLNYGYTF
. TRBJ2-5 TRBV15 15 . TGTGCCACCAGCAGAGATTCGGTAGGGCAAGAGACCCAGTACTTC CATSRDSVGQETQYF
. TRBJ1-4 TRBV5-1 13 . TGCGCCAGCAGCTGGGGTGGTGAGGAAAAACTGTTTTTT CASSWGGEEKLFF
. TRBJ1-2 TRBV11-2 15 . TGTGCCAGCAGCTTAGATCTTGGACCGCCCTATGGCTACACCTTC CASSLDLGPPYGYTF
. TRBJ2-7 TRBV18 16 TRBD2 TGTGCCAGCTCAACCGGGACTAGCGGGAGCCTTACCGAGCAGTACTTC CASSTGTSGSLTEQYF
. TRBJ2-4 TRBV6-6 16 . TGTGCCAGCAGTTTTCGGGGAGTTTACGCCAAAAACATTCAGTACTTC CASSFRGVYAKNIQYF
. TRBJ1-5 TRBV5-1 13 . TGCGCCAGCAGCTTGGAATGGAATCAGCCCCAGCATTTT CASSLEWNQPQHF
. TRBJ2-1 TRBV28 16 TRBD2 TGTGCCAGCAGTCCCGGGTTCGCGGGAGGGTACAATGAGCAGTTCTTC CASSPGFAGGYNEQFF
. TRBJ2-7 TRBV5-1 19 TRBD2 TGCGCCAGCAGCTTGGGTTTAGTCCCGGGAGGCAGGATTTTCTACGAGCAGTACTTC CASSLGLVPGGRIFYEQYF
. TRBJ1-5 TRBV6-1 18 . TGTGCCAGCAGTGATGGGAGACACAGACAACATAGCAATCAGCCCCAGCATTTT CASSDGRHRQHSNQPQHF
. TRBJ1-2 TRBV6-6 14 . TGTGCCAGCAGCTACACCGAGGGATTCTATGGCTACACCTTC CASSYTEGFYGYTF
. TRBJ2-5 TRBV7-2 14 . TGTGCCAGCAGCTTAAACGGGGAACAAGAGACCCAGTACTTC CASSLNGEQETQYF
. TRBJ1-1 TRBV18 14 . TGTGCCAGCTCACCGCAAGGGCGGGACACTGAAGCTTTCTTT CASSPQGRDTEAFF
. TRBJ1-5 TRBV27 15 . TGTGCCAGCAGTTTACGAGGTCAGCCAAATCAGCCCCAGCATTTT CASSLRGQPNQPQHF
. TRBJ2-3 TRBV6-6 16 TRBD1 TGTGCCAGCAGGGAGGGACAGGCAGTAAACACAGATACGCAGTATTTT CASREGQAVNTDTQYF
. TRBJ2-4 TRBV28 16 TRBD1 TGTGCCAGCAGTTCCCCCGACAGGGGAGACAAAAACATTCAGTACTTC CASSSPDRGDKNIQYF
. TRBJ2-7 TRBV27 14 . TGTGCCAGCAGTTTCCGGGTTTCCTCCTACGAGCAGTACTTC CASSFRVSSYEQYF
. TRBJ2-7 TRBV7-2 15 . TGTGCCAGCAGCTTAGCCTCCGGATGGGGGTACGAGCAGTACTTC CASSLASGWGYEQYF
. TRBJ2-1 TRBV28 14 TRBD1 TGTGCCAGCAGGGCCGGGACAGGGTGGAATGAGCAGTTCTTC CASRAGTGWNEQFF
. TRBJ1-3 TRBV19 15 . TGTGCCAGTAGTATGTCAGGAGTCTCTGGAAACACCATATATTTT CASSMSGVSGNTIYF
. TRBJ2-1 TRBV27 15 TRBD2 TGTGCCAGCGGAGGGTCGGGGGGCTCCTACAATGAGCAGTTCTTC CASGGSGGSYNEQFF
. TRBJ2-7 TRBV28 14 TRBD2 TGTGCCAGCACCTTAGCGGGAGCTGGCTACGAGCAGTACTTC CASTLAGAGYEQYF
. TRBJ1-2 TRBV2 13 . TGTGCCAGCAGTGAAACGGGAGAGTATGGCTACACCTTC CASSETGEYGYTF
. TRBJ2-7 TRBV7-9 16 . TGTGCCAGCAGCCACGAATTATACACAGGGACCTACGAGCAGTACTTC CASSHELYTGTYEQYF
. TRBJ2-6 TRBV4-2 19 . TGTGCCAGCAGCCAAGTTGGCTCCAGGGTAGGGTCCGGGGCCAACGTCCTGACTTTC CASSQVGSRVGSGANVLTF
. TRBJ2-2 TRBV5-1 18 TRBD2 TGCGCCAGCAGCTTGTTACTAGCGGGCCTCGGGGTCACCGGGGAGCTGTTTTTT CASSLLLAGLGVTGELFF
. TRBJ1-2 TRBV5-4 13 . TGTGCCAGCAGCACCGACGGGCTCTATGGCTACACCTTC CASSTDGLYGYTF
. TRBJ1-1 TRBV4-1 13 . TGCGCCAGCAGCCAAGACCCGAACACTGAAGCTTTCTTT CASSQDPNTEAFF
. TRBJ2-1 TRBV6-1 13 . TGTGCCAGCAGTGGATGGGCATACAATGAGCAGTTCTTC CASSGWAYNEQFF
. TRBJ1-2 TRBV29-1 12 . TGCAGCGTTGCCACGAACAGGAATGGCTACACCTTC CSVATNRNGYTF
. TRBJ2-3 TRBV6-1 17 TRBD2 TGTGCCAGCAGTGAAGGTTATTTGGGGAGGGGCACAGATACGCAGTATTTT CASSEGYLGRGTDTQYF
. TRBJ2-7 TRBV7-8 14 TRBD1 TGTGCCAGCAGCCAGAGGACAGGGTATAATGAGCAGTACTTC CASSQRTGYNEQYF
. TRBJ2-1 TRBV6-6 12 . TGTGCCAGCAGCCCGCAACGCAATGAGCAGTTCTTC CASSPQRNEQFF
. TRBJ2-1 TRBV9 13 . TGTGCCAGCAGCGTCTCAGCAGCGGATGAGCAGTTCTTC CASSVSAADEQFF
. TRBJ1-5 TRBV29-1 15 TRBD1 TGCAGCGTTGGCTCCGGGGGACAGTTGTATCAGCCCCAGCATTTT CSVGSGGQLYQPQHF
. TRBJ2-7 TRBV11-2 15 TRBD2 TGTGCCAGCAGCTTAGTCGGACTAGCTACATACGAGCAGTACTTC CASSLVGLATYEQYF
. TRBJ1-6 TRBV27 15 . TGTGCCAGCAGTTTATTCGGGAGCACAAATTCACCCCTCCACTTT CASSLFGSTNSPLHF
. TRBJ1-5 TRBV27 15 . TGTGCCAGCAGTTTAAAGGGACATTACAATCAGCCCCAGCATTTT CASSLKGHYNQPQHF
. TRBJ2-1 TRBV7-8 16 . TGTGCCAGCAGCTTACAAGGGCGGGGCACCTACAATGAGCAGTTCTTC CASSLQGRGTYNEQFF
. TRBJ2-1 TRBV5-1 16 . TGCGCCAGCAGCTTTGTAGCGGCAAGCTCCTACAATGAGCAGTTCTTC CASSFVAASSYNEQFF
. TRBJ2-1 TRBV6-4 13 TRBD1 TGTGCCAGCAGTCCCGACAGGGGTTATGAGCAGTTCTTC CASSPDRGYEQFF
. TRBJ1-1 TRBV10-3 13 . TGTGCCAACTCCTTGAGCGTGAACACTGAAGCTTTCTTT CANSLSVNTEAFF
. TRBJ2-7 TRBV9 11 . TGTGCCAGCAGCGTCTCCCGGACACATTCCTTC CASSVSRTHSF